Given below is one TCR beta chain in context. The antigen is not known. The sample comes from a study of T cell responses to AZD1222 COVID-19 vaccine. About the study: Pooled together were second doses at about 4 or about 12 weeks. Study-wide findings and caveats: There were repertoire samples only from the period after the peak T cell response. The study found Spike-specific TCR breadth and depth rose after two AZD1222 doses.

Clones were sequenced by immunoSEQ multiplex PCR, and TCRdb holds only the in-frame ones, with some missing. The sample has around 99,000 clones; over 75% are singletons. Germline-derived CDR1 and CDR2 are SGHDN and FVKESK. Trimming shortened V by 4 bases and J by 4 bases, and 11 bases separated the two germline ends. The CDR3 has 15 residues. Sequencing used peripheral blood, obtained on day 0 of AZD1222 vaccination. The V call is TRBV14, the J call TRBJ1-6; no clear D gene. This clonotype was obtained from an adult in good health. CDR3 sequence (DNA): TGTGCCAGCAGCCTCACGGCAGATTATAATTCACCCCTCCACTTT. Its protein is CASSLTADYNSPLHF.